A single sample is the source of the 27 T cell receptor beta chains below, sequenced in a study of blood T cell repertoires in COVID-19. Produced via immunoSEQ multiplex PCR; TCRdb's table is partial and in-frame only. The table lists 150,000 to 200,000 clones, roughly 80% of them singletons. Sequencing was performed on peripheral blood. The receptors come from a man in his sixties with acute or convalescent COVID-19.

This clone was seen more than once but under ten times. This rearrangement joins TRBV9 to TRBJ2-7; no clear D. Trimming took off 4 bases at V and 2 bases at J, with 7 bases between the two ends. CDR1 is SGDLS and CDR2 is YYNGEE in the germline V gene. This CDR3 contains 12 residues. CDR3 amino acids: CASSSGPYEQYF. The CDR3 DNA is TGTGCCAGCAGCTCAGGCCCCTACGAGCAGTACTTC. The variable domain in full, completed from reference TRBV9 and TRBJ2-7, reads DSGVTQTPKHLITATGQRVTLRCSPRSGDLSVYWYQQSLDQGLQFLIQYYNGEERAKGNILERFSAQQFPDLHSELNLSSLELGDSALYFCASSSGPYEQYFGPGTRLTVT.

CDR3 loop: CASSMGLSNTIYF. CDR3 in DNA: TGTGCCAGTAGTATGGGACTCTCGAACACCATATATTTT. J is TRBJ1-3 and V is TRBV19; tentative D call: TRBD1 (5 bases). The CDR3 spans 13 residues. With 3 bases removed from V and 7 bases from J, the gap between germline ends came to 10 bases. Looked up from germline, CDR1 is LNHDA and CDR2 is SQIVND (reference sequence).

This clone was seen only a few times. CDR3 sequence: CASSLEASGGNPRDTQYF. The CDR3 DNA reads TGCGCCAGCAGCTTGGAGGCTAGCGGGGGCAACCCGCGAGATACGCAGTATTTT. The chain links TRBV5-1 to TRBJ2-3; 10 bases are a match to TRBD2. The V segment lost 0 bases and the J segment 5 bases; nucleotides outside the gene matches: 12. Looked up from germline, CDR1 is SGHRS and CDR2 is YFSETQ. The CDR3 extends over 18 amino acids. Full variable domain (rest looked up from reference TRBV5-1 and TRBJ2-3): KAGVTQTPRYLIKTRGQQVTLSCSPISGHRSVSWYQQTPGQGLQFLFEYFSETQRNKGNFPGRFSGRQFSNSRSEMNVSTLELGDSALYLCASSLEASGGNPRDTQYFGPGTRLTVL.

The count of this clone is one. This chain links TRBV24-1 with TRBJ1-1, with D tentatively TRBD1 (6 bases). V lost 2 bases, J lost 6 bases, and 15 bases lay in between. CDR1 and CDR2 (germline): KGHDR, SFDVKD. CDR3 size: 15 residues. The CDR3 sequence: CATSDSTTGVPEAFF. The CDR3 nucleotides are TGTGCCACCAGTGATTCTACGACAGGCGTCCCTGAAGCTTTCTTT.

The chain employs TRBV6-5 and TRBJ1-2, with D tentatively TRBD1 (6 bases). From germline, CDR1 is MNHEY and CDR2 SVGAGI. The CDR3 has 13 residues. Between the trimmed V and J ends, which lost 9 bases and 4 bases, there was a span of 15 bases. CDR3 sequence (DNA): TGTGCCAGTGCTAGGACAGCCCCCTATGGCTACACCTTC. Its protein product is CASARTAPYGYTF.

This chain joins TRBV13 and TRBJ1-4; 8 bases match TRBD1. This CDR3 comprises 16 residues. V shed 1 base and J 8 bases; nucleotides not matched to a gene: 9. CDR1 and CDR2 from the germline V gene are PRHDT and FYEKMQ (reference sequence). The CDR3, as DNA: TGTGCCAGCAGCTTAGTGCAGGGGGCATTGGGCGAAAAACTGTTTTTT. It codes for CASSLVQGALGEKLFF.

This clone was observed a few times. The J gene is TRBJ2-1, the V gene TRBV9, with 12 bases that match TRBD2. Germline V lookup: CDR1 SGDLS, CDR2 YYNGEE. J lost 6 bases, V lost 0 bases, and 22 bases had no gene match. This CDR3 contains 22 residues. CDR3 sequence (DNA): TGTGCCAGCAGCGTAGCGGGGTGGACTAGCGGGATTCGCCGTCCATTCCTCAATGAGCAGTTCTTC. As protein: CASSVAGWTSGIRRPFLNEQFF. The variable domain in full, completed from reference TRBV9 and TRBJ2-1, reads DSGVTQTPKHLITATGQRVTLRCSPRSGDLSVYWYQQSLDQGLQFLIQYYNGEERAKGNILERFSAQQFPDLHSELNLSSLELGDSALYFCASSVAGWTSGIRRPFLNEQFFGPGTRLTVL.

This clone occurred many times. The chain links TRBV4-1 to TRBJ2-6; D ambiguous. V lost 1 base and J 1 base, leaving 11 bases between the germline ends. This CDR3 has 17 amino acids. Germline V gene data show CDR1 as MGHRA and CDR2 as YSYEKL. The CDR3 here is CASSQAFAASGANVLTF. CDR3 bases: TGCGCCAGCAGCCAAGCGTTCGCGGCATCTGGGGCCAACGTCCTGACTTTC.

The V gene is TRBV3-1 (or the pseudogene TRBV3-2), the J gene TRBJ1-1; D might be TRBD1 (5 bases). Germline CDR1 is LGHDT and CDR2 is YNNKEL (reference sequence). Trimming took 0 bases from V and 3 from J, leaving 8 bases between them. The CDR3 is made up of 14 amino acids. The CDR3 loop is CASSQEQEYTEAFF. The CDR3, as DNA: TGTGCCAGCAGCCAAGAACAGGAATACACTGAAGCTTTCTTT.

The chain couples TRBV6-5 to TRBJ2-7, with TRBD1 matching over 10 bases. The germline gives CDR1 MNHEY, CDR2 SVGAGI. With 5 bases clipped from V and 6 bases from J, the junction kept 7 bases outside the gene matches. The CDR3 sequence is 14 residues long. The CDR3 here is CASSRDRGVREQYF. In DNA, the CDR3 is TGTGCCAGCAGTAGGGACAGGGGTGTTCGCGAGCAGTACTTC.

The chain carries TRBV6-2 or TRBV6-3 and TRBJ2-3; 13 nucleotides line up with TRBD2. Germline CDR1 and CDR2: MNHEY and SVGEGT. This CDR3 is built from 18 residues. The junction had 7 bases not matched to a gene; V was cut back by 2 bases and J by 2 bases. The CDR3 DNA is TGTGCCAGCAGTTACCGACTAGCGGGGGGCAAAGTCACAGATACGCAGTATTTT. Protein sequence: CASSYRLAGGKVTDTQYF.

This clone was found once. The V call is TRBV7-9, the J call TRBJ1-5, with TRBD1 matching 7 bases. V lost 0 bases, J lost 3 bases, and 2 bases stayed unmatched. The length of the CDR3 is 15 residues. Germline CDR1 and CDR2: SEHNR and FQNEAQ (reference sequence). As DNA, the CDR3 is TGTGCCAGCAGCTTAGCGGGACAGTCCAATCAGCCCCAGCATTTT. It codes for CASSLAGQSNQPQHF.

V gene TRBV24-1 combines with J gene TRBJ1-1; 9 bases are shared with TRBD1. CDR1 and CDR2 (germline): KGHDR, SFDVKD. CDR3 length equals 15 residues. With 3 bases clipped from V and 1 base from J, the junction kept 2 bases outside the gene matches. In DNA form, the CDR3 reads TGTGCCACCAGTGATGTGGGACAGGGGAACACTGAAGCTTTCTTT. Its protein is CATSDVGQGNTEAFF.

The V call is TRBV11-2, the J call TRBJ2-5; D might be TRBD1 (5 bases). Trimming removed 0 bases at V and 2 bases at J, with 10 bases between. CDR1 is SGHAT, CDR2 FQNNGV, per germline. The CDR3 spans 15 residues. CDR3 region: CASSLEPGQQETQYF. The CDR3 DNA reads as TGTGCCAGCAGCTTAGAGCCAGGGCAGCAAGAGACCCAGTACTTC.

This sequence joins TRBV24-1 and TRBJ2-1; 13 bases are a match to TRBD2. With V trimmed by 1 base and J by 9 bases, 8 bases remained unmatched. The CDR3 is 17 residues long. CDR1 and CDR2 (germline): KGHDR, SFDVKD. CDR3: CATSDFRTSGGIGEQFF. The CDR3 coding sequence is TGTGCCACCAGTGATTTCCGGACTAGCGGGGGCATCGGTGAGCAGTTCTTC.

V and J are TRBV28 and TRBJ1-5, with D perhaps TRBD1 (5 bases). Germline V gene sequence: CDR1 MDHEN, CDR2 SYDVKM. V was cut by 8 bases and J by 3 bases, with 11 bases left in between. This CDR3 is built from 13 residues. CDR3 nucleotides: TGTGCCAGCGTCCAGGGTTTCAATCAGCCCCAGCATTTT. Translated, it gives CASVQGFNQPQHF.

The rearrangement joins TRBV5-6 to TRBJ1-3; D gene unclear. The V end lost 1 base, the J end lost 0 bases, and 14 bases lay between the germline ends. The CDR3 has 17 residues. Germline V gene sequence: CDR1 SGHDT, CDR2 YYEEEE. CDR3 bases: TGTGCCAGCAGCTTGACCCTGGCGGAGAGCTCTGGAAACACCATATATTTT. Amino acids: CASSLTLAESSGNTIYF.

The rearrangement links TRBV7-9 to TRBJ1-2; D is uncertain. CDR3 length: 13 amino acids. Germline V gene lookup returns CDR1 SEHNR and CDR2 FQNEAQ (reference sequence). This chain's CDR3 is CSGSGGSERGYTF. The CDR3 DNA follows: TGTTCTGGGAGCGGAGGGAGTGAACGTGGCTACACCTTC.

The chain has TRBV9 and TRBJ2-1; D is possibly TRBD2 (6 bases). This CDR3 comprises 14 residues. The germline CDR1 and CDR2 sequences are SGDLS and YYNGEE. Trimming shortened V by 5 bases and J by 0 bases, and 9 bases separated the two germline ends. CDR3 residues: CASSPGDSYNEQFF. The CDR3 coding sequence is TGTGCCAGCAGTCCGGGGGACTCCTACAATGAGCAGTTCTTC.

The rearrangement joins TRBV7-9 to TRBJ2-5; perhaps TRBD1 as D (7 bases). V lost 4 bases and J lost 5, with 17 bases in between. Germline CDR1 SEHNR, CDR2 FQNEAQ (reference sequence). The CDR3 is made up of 15 amino acids. The CDR3 region has the DNA TGTGCCAGCAGCTCACGACAGGGAGGAGTGGAGACCCAGTACTTC. As protein: CASSSRQGGVETQYF.

There are a few counts of this clone. The chain joins TRBV9 to TRBJ1-6; 10 bases are a match to TRBD1. In germline, CDR1 is SGDLS, CDR2 YYNGEE. The V and J ends lost 0 bases and 9 bases, in that order; junction bases with no gene match: 0. The CDR3 is 14 residues long. CDR3 nucleotides: TGTGCCAGCAGCGTAGGGGACAGGGGTTCACCCCTCCACTTT. This encodes CASSVGDRGSPLHF.

This chain connects TRBV4-1 to TRBJ1-1; possibly TRBD1 for D (6 bases). Trimming took off 1 base at V and 1 base at J, with 16 bases between the two ends. CDR1 is MGHRA and CDR2 is YSYEKL in the germline V gene. The CDR3 is made up of 17 amino acids. CDR3 nucleotide sequence: TGCGCCAGCAGCCAAGTGGGAAACAGGGCTCAGAACACTGAAGCTTTCTTT. Translating it yields CASSQVGNRAQNTEAFF.

The V and J genes are TRBV7-7 and TRBJ2-5, with D unclear. Per germline, CDR1 SSHAT and CDR2 FNYEAQ (reference sequence). This CDR3 has 13 residues. Trimming pared 2 bases from V and 5 bases from J, leaving 9 bases between. The CDR3 spells CASSLLYLETQYF. The CDR3 nucleotides are TGTGCCAGCAGCTTACTTTATCTGGAGACCCAGTACTTC.

This chain connects TRBV9 to TRBJ2-7; 7 bases are shared with TRBD2. The CDR3 runs to 15 residues. The germline CDR1 and CDR2 sequences are SGDLS and YYNGEE. The V gene end was trimmed by 4 bases and the J gene end by 5 bases; junction bases not matched to a gene: 12. The CDR3 sequence: CASSTFGGSIHEQYF. For the CDR3, the DNA is TGTGCCAGCAGCACCTTCGGCGGGAGTATCCACGAGCAGTACTTC.

The chain is built from TRBV6-5 and TRBJ1-2; TRBD1 aligns across 7 bases. Per germline, CDR1 MNHEY and CDR2 SVGAGI. The length of the CDR3 is 12 residues. Losses at the gene ends were 10 bases for V and 7 bases for J; bases not matched to a gene: 9. In DNA form, the CDR3 reads TGTGCCACTAGGGAGACAGGGTTTGGCTACACCTTC. This encodes CATRETGFGYTF.

The chain carries TRBV6-6 and TRBJ1-5, with a tentative D call TRBD1 (6 bases). Trimming removed 0 bases from V and 2 bases from J, with 8 bases in between. The CDR3 runs to 15 residues. Germline lookup yields CDR1 MNHNY and CDR2 SVGAGI (reference sequence). CDR3 in amino acids: CASSYSRGGNQPQHF. The DNA of the CDR3 is TGTGCCAGCAGTTACTCCAGGGGAGGCAATCAGCCCCAGCATTTT.

The genes are TRBV6-5 and TRBJ2-5; 7 bases are shared with TRBD1. This CDR3 is 13 amino acids long. V gave up 6 bases and J gave up 5 bases; unmatched junction bases: 6. Per the germline V gene, CDR1 is MNHEY and CDR2 is SVGAGI. The CDR3 loop is CASRKTGRETQYF. In DNA, the CDR3 is TGTGCCAGCAGAAAGACAGGGCGGGAGACCCAGTACTTC.